This TCR beta chain was identified in a study of cytomegalovirus exposure and HLA in healthy donors. Study as a whole: Inside one of the first data releases sat about 91 million unique TCRs taken from HLA-typed donors.

PCR used 60 Vbeta primers and 13 Jbeta primers. Sequencing was performed with immunoSEQ multiplex PCR; in TCRdb, only in-frame clones are kept and a portion is missing. The table lists 120,000 to 150,000 clones, 60% to 85% of them singletons. Findings of the study overall: TCR beta V segments were, for the most part, productive about 87% or about 30% of the time in an earlier analysis.

Comments on this clone: Antigen specificity is unknown.

This sequence originates from a man aged 35 to 55 in good health and CMV-seropositive. Specimen: PBMCs.

CDR3 region: CASSPGTGPSRALHF. CDR3 coding DNA: TGTGCCAGCAGCCCCGGGACAGGACCATCAAGGGCCCTCCACTTT. The chain has TRBV6-5 and TRBJ1-6, with 8 nucleotides matching TRBD1. Germline-derived CDR1 and CDR2 are MNHEY and SVGAGI. CDR3 length: 15 residues. Trimming took 6 bases from V and 14 from J; bases not matched to a gene: 15.